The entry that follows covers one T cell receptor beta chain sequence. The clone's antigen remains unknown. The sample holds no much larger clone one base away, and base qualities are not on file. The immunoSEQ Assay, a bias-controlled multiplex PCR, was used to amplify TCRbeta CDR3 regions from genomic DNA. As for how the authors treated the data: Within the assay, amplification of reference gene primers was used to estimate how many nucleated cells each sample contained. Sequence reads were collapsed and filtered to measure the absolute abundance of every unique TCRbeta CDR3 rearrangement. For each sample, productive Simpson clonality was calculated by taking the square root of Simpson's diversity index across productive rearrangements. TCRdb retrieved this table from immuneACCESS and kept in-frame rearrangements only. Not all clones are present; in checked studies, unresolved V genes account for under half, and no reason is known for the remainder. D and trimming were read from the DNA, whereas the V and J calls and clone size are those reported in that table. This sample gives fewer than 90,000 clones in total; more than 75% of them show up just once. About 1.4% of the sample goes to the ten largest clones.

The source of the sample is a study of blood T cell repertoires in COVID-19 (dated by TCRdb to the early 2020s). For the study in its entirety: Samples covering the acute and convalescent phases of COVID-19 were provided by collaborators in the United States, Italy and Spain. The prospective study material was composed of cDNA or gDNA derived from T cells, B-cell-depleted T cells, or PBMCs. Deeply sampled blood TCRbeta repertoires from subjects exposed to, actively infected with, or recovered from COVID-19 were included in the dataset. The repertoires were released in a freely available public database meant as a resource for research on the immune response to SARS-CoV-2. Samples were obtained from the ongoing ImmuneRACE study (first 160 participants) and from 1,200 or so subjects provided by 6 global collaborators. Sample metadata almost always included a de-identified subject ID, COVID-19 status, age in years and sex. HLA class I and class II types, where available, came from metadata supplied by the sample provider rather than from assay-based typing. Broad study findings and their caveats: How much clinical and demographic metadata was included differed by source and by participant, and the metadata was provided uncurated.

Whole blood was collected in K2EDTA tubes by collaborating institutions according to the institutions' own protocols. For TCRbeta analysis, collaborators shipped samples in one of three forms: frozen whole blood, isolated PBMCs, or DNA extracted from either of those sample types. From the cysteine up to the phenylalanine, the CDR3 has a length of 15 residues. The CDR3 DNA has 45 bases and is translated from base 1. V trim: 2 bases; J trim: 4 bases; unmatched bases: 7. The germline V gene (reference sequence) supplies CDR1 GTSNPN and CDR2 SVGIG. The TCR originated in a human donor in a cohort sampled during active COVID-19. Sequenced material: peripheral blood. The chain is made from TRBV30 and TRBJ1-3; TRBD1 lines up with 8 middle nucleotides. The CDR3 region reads CAWSPTQGVGNTIYF. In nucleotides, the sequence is TGTGCCTGGAGTCCGACACAGGGGGTCGGAAACACCATATATTTT.